Shown below are 10 T cell receptor beta chains from a single sample sequenced in a study of blood T cell repertoires in COVID-19. The repertoire was sequenced with immunoSEQ multiplex PCR; TCRdb's copy has only in-frame clones and lacks some. Of 250,000 to 350,000 clones listed, around 90% are singletons. The sample comprised PBMCs or T cells enriched from blood (not recorded which). The source is a woman younger than 30 who had recovered from COVID-19.

The chain couples TRBV5-6 to TRBJ1-2; tentative D call: TRBD1 (6 bases). V was trimmed by 3 bases and J by 4 bases, leaving 7 bases between them. This CDR3 is built from 12 residues. From germline, CDR1 is SGHDT and CDR2 YYEEEE. The CDR3 spells CASSSDSYGYTF. DNA of the CDR3: TGTGCCAGCAGCTCGGACAGCTATGGCTACACCTTC.

This clone occurred once. The chain is built from TRBV12-3 or TRBV12-4 and TRBJ1-2; 7 bases align to TRBD1. Trimming took 6 bases from V and 8 from J; bases not matched to a gene: 9. The CDR3 spans 13 residues. The CDR3 protein is CASRIWTGWGYTF. DNA of the CDR3: TGTGCCAGCAGGATATGGACAGGTTGGGGCTACACCTTC.

The CDR3 loop is CASSPSSGLNTEAFF. The CDR3 DNA is TGTGCCAGCAGCCCATCGAGCGGCCTGAACACTGAAGCTTTCTTT. V is TRBV7-2 and J is TRBJ1-1; no clear D. V was trimmed by 5 bases and J by 0 bases, leaving 13 bases between them. This CDR3 is 15 amino acids long. The germline gives CDR1 SGHTA, CDR2 FQGNSA.

The chain employs TRBV7-7 and TRBJ2-2, with TRBD2 identical over 10 bases. The J segment lost 5 bases and the V segment lost 5 bases, leaving 5 bases of the junction unmatched. CDR1 and CDR2 (germline): SSHAT, FNYEAQ (reference sequence). There are 15 residues in the CDR3. The CDR3 sequence is CASSISGGATGELFF. The CDR3 DNA follows: TGTGCCAGCAGCATAAGCGGGGGGGCTACCGGGGAGCTGTTTTTT.

This clone was observed a few times. The rearrangement uses TRBV5-4 and TRBJ2-5, with 8 bases matching TRBD1. From germline, CDR1 is SGHNT and CDR2 YYREEE (reference sequence). Trimming at V came to 5 bases and at J to 5 bases, leaving 11 bases not matched to a gene. The CDR3 is made up of 15 amino acids. This CDR3 is CASSPPGHRGETQYF. Written as DNA, the CDR3 is TGTGCCAGCAGTCCCCCGGGACACAGGGGGGAGACCCAGTACTTC.

CDR3 sequence reads: CASRDQPGLAINEQFF. The CDR3 region has the DNA TGTGCCAGCAGAGATCAACCGGGACTAGCGATTAATGAGCAGTTCTTC. The rearrangement links TRBV11-2 to TRBJ2-1, with TRBD2 identical over 10 bases. J gave up 7 bases and V 6 bases, and 12 bases lay outside the gene matches. Per germline, CDR1 SGHAT and CDR2 FQNNGV. The CDR3 extends over 16 amino acids.

This chain uses TRBV4-3 with TRBJ2-7, with 13 bases matching TRBD2. This CDR3 is built from 14 residues. V lost 5 bases to trimming and J lost 5 bases; unmatched junction nucleotides: 3. CDR1 and CDR2 (germline): LGHNA, YSLEER. CDR3 sequence reads: CASSYGTSGNEQYF. CDR3 bases: TGCGCCAGCAGCTATGGGACTAGCGGGAACGAGCAGTACTTC.

The table lists this clone with a count of one. This chain links TRBV18 with TRBJ1-2; 7 nucleotides line up with TRBD1. V lost 4 bases and J lost 4; bases outside the gene matches: 9. CDR1 KGHSH and CDR2 LQKENI come from the germline V gene. The CDR3 spans 15 residues. As DNA, the CDR3 is TGTGCCAGCTCACTCCGACAGGGACCCCTCTATGGCTACACCTTC. Translation gives CASSLRQGPLYGYTF.

This rearrangement joins TRBV5-5 to TRBJ1-1, with a weak D call TRBD1 (6 bases). This CDR3 is 14 amino acids long. Germline-derived CDR1 and CDR2 are SGHKS and YYEKEE (reference sequence). V was pared by 0 bases and J by 0 bases, with 6 bases between. The CDR3 coding sequence is TGTGCCAGCAGCTTGGAGGGGGTGAACACTGAAGCTTTCTTT. It specifies CASSLEGVNTEAFF.

The rearrangement uses TRBV6-2 or TRBV6-3 and TRBJ1-1; D is uncertain. Germline lookup yields CDR1 MNHEY and CDR2 SVGEGT. V lost 0 bases and J 11 bases, leaving 10 bases between the germline ends. CDR3 length: 12 residues. The CDR3 is CASSYSPAWAFF. The CDR3 DNA sequence: TGTGCCAGCAGTTACTCGCCCGCGTGGGCTTTCTTT.